This T cell receptor beta chain was identified in a study of blood T cells in healthy people across ages. Points on this clonotype: Its specificity is unknown.

The V segment lost 2 bases and the J segment 4 bases; nucleotides outside the gene matches: 2. The CDR3 extends over 13 amino acids. CDR1 is SGHDN and CDR2 is FVKESK in the germline V gene. Study-wide results and limits: Older age coincided with a roughly linear decline in TCR beta diversity per million T cells. Long-lived donors exceeded aged donors in naive CD4+ cells and diversity.

A J-beta primer mix and a sample-barcoded 5' primer were used in a second PCR of roughly 6 to 11 cycles. MiXCR, applied by TCRdb to the 5' RACE reads, yields one record per CDR3 protein. The repertoire holds some 940,000 distinct CDR3 sequences, with 25% to 30% as singletons. These data also formed part of another study, on T cells of mothers and their children. That source reports: Roughly 6 children and their three healthy Caucasian mothers were the donors. The authors added sample barcodes and 2-4 random nucleotides using the M1S primer of the second PCR.

The receptor comes from a woman between 40 and 50 years old in good health. This chain links TRBV14 with TRBJ2-7; 7 bases agree with TRBD1. The sample taken for sequencing was blood. CDR3 nucleotides: TGTGCCAGCAGCCAAATACAGGGGTACGAGCAGTACTTC. This sequence encodes CASSQIQGYEQYF.